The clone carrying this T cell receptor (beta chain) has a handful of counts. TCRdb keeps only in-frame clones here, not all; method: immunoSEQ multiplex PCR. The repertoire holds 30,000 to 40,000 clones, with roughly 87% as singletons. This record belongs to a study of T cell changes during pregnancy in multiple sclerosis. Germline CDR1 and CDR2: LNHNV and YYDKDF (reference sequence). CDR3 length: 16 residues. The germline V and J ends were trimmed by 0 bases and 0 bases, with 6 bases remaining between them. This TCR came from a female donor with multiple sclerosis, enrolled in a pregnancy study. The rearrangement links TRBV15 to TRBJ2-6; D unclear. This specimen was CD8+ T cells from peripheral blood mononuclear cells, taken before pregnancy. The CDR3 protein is CATSRDSNSGANVLTF. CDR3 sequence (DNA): TGTGCCACCAGCAGAGATTCTAACTCTGGGGCCAACGTCCTGACTTTC.